A single sample gave rise to the 21 T cell receptor beta chains below, sequenced in a study of shared clonotypes between healthy human individuals. The method was immunoSEQ multiplex PCR; TCRdb's version includes in-frame clones alone and lacks a portion of them. The sample records over 950,000 clones, approximately 75% being singletons. Input material: memory CD4+ T cells from PBMCs. Subset in this sample: CD45RA-negative fraction. The receptor source for this set is a man between 18 and 35 years old in good health. Some clones in this sample may be carry-over from other donors' samples.

On this clone itself: A junction end diverges from the germline sequence, so it may reflect a read error. This chain joins TRBV2 and TRBJ1-2; D not resolved. The CDR3 length is 10 residues. In germline, CDR1 is SNHLY, CDR2 FYNNEI. CDR3 sequence (DNA): TGTGCCAGCAGTGAAATCCCCAGCGTCTTC. Translation: CASSEIPSVF.

This clone was seen a handful of times. The same CDR3 is also encoded by other DNA sequences in this sample. This sequence joins TRBV5-1 and TRBJ1-1, with D hard to call. This CDR3 has 13 residues. The germline V and J ends were trimmed by 2 bases and 1 base, with 6 bases remaining between them. The V gene's germline CDR1 is SGHRS and CDR2 YFSETQ. The CDR3 reads CASSFTGNTEAFF. Here the CDR3 DNA reads TGCGCCAGCAGCTTCACGGGGAACACTGAAGCTTTCTTT.

This clone appeared a few times. The rearrangement links TRBV5-4 to TRBJ1-5; D is unresolved. The CDR3 is 15 amino acids. The germline V gene encodes CDR1 SGHNT and CDR2 YYREEE (reference sequence). Trimming pared 3 bases from V and 5 bases from J, leaving 15 bases between. CDR3 DNA: TGTGCCAGCAGCTCAGGACTCGTCCAAGATCAGCCCCAGCATTTT. This sequence encodes CASSSGLVQDQPQHF.

The chain has TRBV7-9 and TRBJ1-5; maybe TRBD1 (5 bases). The CDR3 consists of 14 residues. Trimming left V 7 bases short and J 4 bases short, with 14 bases between. CDR1 and CDR2 from the germline V gene are SEHNR and FQNEAQ (reference sequence). CDR3 sequence reads: CASTKGTANQPQHF. The CDR3 nucleotides read TGTGCCAGCACTAAAGGGACGGCGAATCAGCCCCAGCATTTT.

The rearrangement links TRBV29-1 to TRBJ2-3; no firm D call. Trimming took 1 base from V and 5 from J, leaving 7 bases between them. Per germline, CDR1 SQVTM and CDR2 ANQGSEA. The CDR3 has 12 residues. The CDR3 sequence is CSVEGTRDTQYF. DNA of the CDR3: TGCAGCGTTGAAGGCACCAGAGATACGCAGTATTTT.

The chain combines TRBV15 with TRBJ2-1, with 11 bases aligning to TRBD2. CDR3 length: 17 residues. V lost 2 bases to trimming and J lost 0 bases; unmatched junction nucleotides: 3. The germline V gene encodes CDR1 LNHNV and CDR2 YYDKDF (reference sequence). CDR3 sequence: CATSRLAGGSSYNEQFF. CDR3 sequence (DNA): TGTGCCACCAGCAGATTAGCGGGAGGGAGCTCCTACAATGAGCAGTTCTTC.

This clone was picked up a small number of times. A much larger clone sits a single nucleotide away, making a read error possible. This CDR3 is also generated by other DNA sequences in the sample. The chain employs TRBV2 and TRBJ1-1; no definite D call. The germline V gene has CDR1 SNHLY and CDR2 FYNNEI. The V end was cut by 6 bases, the J end by 1 base, with 3 bases between. The CDR3 extends over 11 amino acids. This chain's CDR3 is CASRENTEAFF. CDR3 sequence (DNA): TGTGCCAGCAGAGAGAACACTGAAGCTTTCTTT. Full variable domain (outside the CDR3, taken from reference TRBV2 and TRBJ1-1): EPEVTQTPSHQVTQMGQEVILRCVPISNHLYFYWYRQILGQKVEFLVSFYNNEISEKSEIFDDQFSVERPDGSNFTLKIRSTKLEDSAMYFCASRENTEAFFGQGTRLTVV.

The rearrangement links TRBV28 to TRBJ2-3, with 9 bases fitting TRBD2. Germline V CDR1 and CDR2: MDHEN, SYDVKM. V was clipped by 7 bases and J by 7 bases; unmatched bases: 12. This CDR3 comprises 15 residues. The CDR3: CASNSKGREGHTQYF. The CDR3 DNA reads as TGTGCCAGCAATTCCAAGGGGCGGGAGGGCCATACGCAGTATTTT. The full variable domain, rest sourced from reference TRBV28 and TRBJ2-3, is DVKVTQSSRYLVKRTGEKVFLECVQDMDHENMFWYRQDPGLGLRLIYFSYDVKMKEKGDIPEGYSVSREKKERFSLILESASTNQTSMYLCASNSKGREGHTQYFGPGTRLTVL.

The V gene is TRBV5-1, the J gene TRBJ2-5; TRBD1 aligns across 7 bases. The germline gives CDR1 SGHRS, CDR2 YFSETQ. The CDR3 has 14 amino acids. The ends lost 9 bases at V and 1 base at J; junction bases unmatched: 9. The CDR3 nucleotides are TGCGCCACATGTATCGGGACAGTCCAAGAGACCCAGTACTTC. Translated, it gives CATCIGTVQETQYF.

The chain uses TRBV2 and TRBJ2-7; 9 nucleotides line up with TRBD1. Looked up from germline, CDR1 is SNHLY and CDR2 is FYNNEI. Trimming removed 6 bases from V and 5 bases from J; junction bases left unmatched: 2. CDR3 size: 12 residues. In nucleotides, the CDR3 is TGTGCCAGCAGCGGGACAGGGAACGAGCAGTACTTC. It translates to CASSGTGNEQYF.

The V and J genes are TRBV6-1 and TRBJ2-2; D is uncertain. V was clipped by 8 bases and J by 2 bases, with 12 bases between them. Germline CDR1 MNHNS, CDR2 SASEGT. The CDR3 is made up of 14 amino acids. Written as DNA, the CDR3 is TGTGCCAGCCGTATTTCGAGAAACACCGGGGAGCTGTTTTTT. It specifies CASRISRNTGELFF.

This clone was counted once. The V and J genes are TRBV5-1 and TRBJ2-1; 9 nucleotides match TRBD2. The CDR3 is 15 amino acids. V was pared by 2 bases and J by 6 bases, with 6 bases of the junction left unmatched. Per the germline V gene, CDR1 is SGHRS and CDR2 is YFSETQ. The CDR3 DNA follows: TGCGCCAGCAGCTTTAGGACTAGCGATCCCAATGAGCAGTTCTTC. Encoded protein: CASSFRTSDPNEQFF.

This chain links TRBV11-1 with TRBJ2-1; D is ambiguous. Germline CDR1 SGHAT, CDR2 FQDESV (reference sequence). CDR3 length equals 13 residues. The germline V and J ends were trimmed by 6 bases and 6 bases, with 12 bases remaining between them. The CDR3 loop is CASSSGGPNEQFF. For the CDR3, the DNA is TGTGCCAGCAGTTCCGGCGGACCCAATGAGCAGTTCTTC.

This clone came up a few times. This chain connects TRBV29-1 to TRBJ1-1, with 8 bases matching TRBD1. Germline CDR1 and CDR2: SQVTM and ANQGSEA. Trimming at V came to 4 bases and at J to 5 bases, leaving 6 bases not matched to a gene. CDR3 length equals 13 residues. The DNA of the CDR3 is TGCAGCGTTGGACAGGGGCCGGAGACTGAAGCTTTCTTT. Its protein product is CSVGQGPETEAFF.

The chain joins TRBV6-6 to TRBJ2-1, with 14 positions matching TRBD2. This CDR3 comprises 15 residues. V trimming: 10 bases; J trimming: 12 bases; junction bases outside the gene matches: 14. Per the germline V gene, CDR1 is MNHNY and CDR2 is SVGAGI (reference sequence). CDR3 DNA: TGTGCCACCAGGGGGCTAGGGACTAGCGGGAGTGGGCAGTTCTTC. Residues: CATRGLGTSGSGQFF.

The chain employs TRBV11-3 and TRBJ1-2; D uncertain. The CDR3 sequence is 16 residues long. Germline CDR1 SGHNT, CDR2 YENEEA. V was pared by 0 bases and J by 3 bases, with 14 bases between. CDR3 region: CASSLDLYCSDYGYTF. The CDR3 DNA reads TGTGCCAGCAGCTTAGATTTGTATTGCTCTGACTATGGCTACACCTTC.

This CDR3 is CASSLAGGTKDSPLHF. The CDR3 DNA reads TGTGCCAGCAGCTTGGCCGGGGGAACAAAAGATTCACCCCTCCACTTT. The J gene is TRBJ1-6, the V gene TRBV5-6, with TRBD1 as a possible D gene (5 bases). CDR1 and CDR2 (germline): SGHDT, YYEEEE. V was clipped by 0 bases and J by 8 bases, with 15 bases between them. The CDR3 has 16 amino acids.

V is TRBV19 and J is TRBJ1-1, with 7 bases that match TRBD1. CDR1 and CDR2 from the germline V gene are LNHDA and SQIVND (reference sequence). After removal of 5 bases from V and 0 bases from J, the junction contained 6 bases not matched to a gene. The CDR3 has 15 residues. CDR3 DNA sequence: TGTGCCAGTAGTCGACAGGGATCCATGAACACTGAAGCTTTCTTT. Its protein is CASSRQGSMNTEAFF.

This chain joins TRBV9 and TRBJ1-1; a possible D gene is TRBD1 (6 bases). Germline CDR1 and CDR2: SGDLS and YYNGEE. Trimming removed 1 base from V and 3 bases from J, with 16 bases in between. This CDR3 spans 16 amino acids. The CDR3 protein is CASSVTGNYGYTEAFF. The CDR3 DNA follows: TGTGCCAGCAGCGTAACAGGGAATTATGGATACACTGAAGCTTTCTTT.

The rearrangement joins TRBV19 to TRBJ2-6, with D possibly matching TRBD1 (6 bases). This CDR3 contains 15 residues. Trimming left V 7 bases short and J 2 bases short, with 12 bases between. Germline V gene data show CDR1 as LNHDA and CDR2 as SQIVND (reference sequence). CDR3 amino acids: CASKGRGTGANVLTF. CDR3 DNA: TGTGCCAGTAAGGGCAGGGGTACTGGGGCCAACGTCCTGACTTTC.

The chain uses TRBV14 and TRBJ2-5; perhaps TRBD2 as D (6 bases). Germline loops: CDR1 SGHDN, CDR2 FVKESK. With 4 bases removed from V and 4 bases from J, the gap between germline ends came to 16 bases. The CDR3 length is 15 residues. The CDR3, as DNA: TGTGCCAGCAGCCCGTACGGGAGTATAAGAGAGACCCAGTACTTC. Encoded protein: CASSPYGSIRETQYF.